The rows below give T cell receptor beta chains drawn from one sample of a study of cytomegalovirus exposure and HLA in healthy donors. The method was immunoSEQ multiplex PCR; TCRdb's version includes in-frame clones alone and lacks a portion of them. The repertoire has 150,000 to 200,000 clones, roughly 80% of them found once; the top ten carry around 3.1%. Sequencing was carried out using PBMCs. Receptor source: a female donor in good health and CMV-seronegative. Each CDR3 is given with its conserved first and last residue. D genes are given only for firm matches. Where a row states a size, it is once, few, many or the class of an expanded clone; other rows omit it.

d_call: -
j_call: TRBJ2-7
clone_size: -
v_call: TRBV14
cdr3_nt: TGTGCCAGCAGCCAAGATTCTCGGAGGAGGGGGGGTAGAGAGCAGTACTTC
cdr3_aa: CASSQDSRRRGGREQYF

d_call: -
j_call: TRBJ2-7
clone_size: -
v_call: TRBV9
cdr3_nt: TGTGCCAGCAGCGGACGCGGATTCTATGAGCAGTACTTC
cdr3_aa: CASSGRGFYEQYF

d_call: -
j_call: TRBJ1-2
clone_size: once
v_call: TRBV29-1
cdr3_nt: TGCAGCGTTGATACAGGGAGTAAGTTCACCTTC
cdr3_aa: CSVDTGSKFTF

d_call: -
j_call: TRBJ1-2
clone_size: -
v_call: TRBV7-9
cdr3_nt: TGTGCCAGCAGCTTCGAGGGCGGGAGAGATGGCTACACCTTC
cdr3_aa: CASSFEGGRDGYTF

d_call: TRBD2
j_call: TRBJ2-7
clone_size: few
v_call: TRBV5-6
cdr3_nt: TGTGCCAGCAGTGCGGGAGGGGGGTATTACGAGCAGTACTTC
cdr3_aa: CASSAGGGYYEQYF

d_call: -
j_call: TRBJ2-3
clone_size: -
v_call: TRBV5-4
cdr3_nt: TGTGCCAGCAGCTTGGCCGGCACAGATACGCAGTATTTT
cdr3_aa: CASSLAGTDTQYF

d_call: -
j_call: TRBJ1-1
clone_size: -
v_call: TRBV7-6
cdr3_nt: TGTGCCAGCAGCTTAGGTGTATTCAGTCAGAACACTGAAGCTTTCTTT
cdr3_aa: CASSLGVFSQNTEAFF

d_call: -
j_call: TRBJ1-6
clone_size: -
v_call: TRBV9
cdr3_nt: TGTGCCAGCAGCGTTCTTGGATCGGGGGGGATTGGGTCACCCCTCCACTTT
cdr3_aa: CASSVLGSGGIGSPLHF

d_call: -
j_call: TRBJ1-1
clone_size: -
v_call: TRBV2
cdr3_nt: TGTGCCAGCTCCCGAAACCGGGGTCAAGCCACTGAAGCTTTCTTT
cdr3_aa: CASSRNRGQATEAFF

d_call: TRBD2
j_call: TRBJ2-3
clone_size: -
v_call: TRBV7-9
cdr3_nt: TGTGCCAGCAGCTTAGCACTAGCGGGTCGCACAGATACGCAGTATTTT
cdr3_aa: CASSLALAGRTDTQYF

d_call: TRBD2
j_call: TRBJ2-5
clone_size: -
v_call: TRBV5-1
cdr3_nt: TGCGCCAGCAGCGCTACCGGGACTAGCGGTCAAGAGACCCAGTACTTC
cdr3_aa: CASSATGTSGQETQYF

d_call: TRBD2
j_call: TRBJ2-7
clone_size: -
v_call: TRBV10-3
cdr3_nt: TGTGCCATCAGTGACGGGGGGTACGAGCAGTACTTC
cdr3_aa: CAISDGGYEQYF

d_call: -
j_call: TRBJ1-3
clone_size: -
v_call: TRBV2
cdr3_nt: TGTGCCAGCAGTGAAGGGACACTCTCTGGAAACACCATATATTTT
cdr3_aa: CASSEGTLSGNTIYF

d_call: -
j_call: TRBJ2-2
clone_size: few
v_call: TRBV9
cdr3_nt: TGTGCCAGCAGCGATGTATCCGGGGAGCTGTTTTTT
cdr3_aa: CASSDVSGELFF

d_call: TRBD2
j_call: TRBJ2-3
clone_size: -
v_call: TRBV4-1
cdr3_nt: TGCGCCAGCAGCCAAGATAGAACTAGCGGGAGTAGAGATACGCAGTATTTT
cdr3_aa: CASSQDRTSGSRDTQYF

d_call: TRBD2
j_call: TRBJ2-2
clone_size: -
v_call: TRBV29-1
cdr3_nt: TGCAGCGCTGTAACCGGGACTAGCGGCTTGAACACCGGGGAGCTGTTTTTT
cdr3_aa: CSAVTGTSGLNTGELFF

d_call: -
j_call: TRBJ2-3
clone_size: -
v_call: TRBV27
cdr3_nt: TGTGCCAGCAGTTTGGGCAGGGATACGCAGTATTTT
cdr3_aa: CASSLGRDTQYF

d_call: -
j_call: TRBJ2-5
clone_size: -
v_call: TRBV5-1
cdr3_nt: TGCGCCAGCAGCTTGGCGGGGACCGCAGGGGGGCAAGAGACCCAGTACTTC
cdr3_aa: CASSLAGTAGGQETQYF

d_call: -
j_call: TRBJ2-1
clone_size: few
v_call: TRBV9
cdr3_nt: TGTGCCAGCAGCGTAGCTTTAGCGAATGATGAGCAGTTCTTC
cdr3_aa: CASSVALANDEQFF

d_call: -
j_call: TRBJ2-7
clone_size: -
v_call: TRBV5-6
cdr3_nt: TGTGCCAGCAGCTTGAAAGCGATGTGGGAGCAGTACTTC
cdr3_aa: CASSLKAMWEQYF

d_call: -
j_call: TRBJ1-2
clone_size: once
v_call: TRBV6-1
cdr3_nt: TGTGCCAGCGGCCCGCTTTTCTATGGCTACACCTTC
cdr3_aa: CASGPLFYGYTF

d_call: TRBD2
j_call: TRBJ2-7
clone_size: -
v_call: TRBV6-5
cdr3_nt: TGTGCCAGCAGTTACTCGCTCCGGGGGGCCTACGAGCAGTACTTC
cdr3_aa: CASSYSLRGAYEQYF

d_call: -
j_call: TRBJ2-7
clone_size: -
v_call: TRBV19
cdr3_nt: TGTGCCAGTAGTACGACAGGGGAGGGCGAGCAGTACTTC
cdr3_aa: CASSTTGEGEQYF

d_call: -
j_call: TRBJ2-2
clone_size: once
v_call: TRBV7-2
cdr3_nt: TGTGCCAGCAGCCCGGGACACTGGGACACCGGGGAGCTGTTTTTT
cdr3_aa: CASSPGHWDTGELFF

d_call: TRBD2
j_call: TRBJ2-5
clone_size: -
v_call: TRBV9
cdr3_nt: TGTGCCAGCAGCGTAGGCGGGACTAGCGGTGAGACCCAGTACTTC
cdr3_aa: CASSVGGTSGETQYF

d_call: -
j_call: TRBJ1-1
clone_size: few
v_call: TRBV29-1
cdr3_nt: TGCAGCGTTGAGGGGACACAGAACACTGAAGCTTTCTTT
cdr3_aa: CSVEGTQNTEAFF

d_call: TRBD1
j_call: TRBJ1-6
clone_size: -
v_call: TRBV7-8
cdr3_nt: TGTGCCAGCAGCTACGGCACAGGGGCGAATTCACCCCTCCACTTT
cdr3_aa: CASSYGTGANSPLHF

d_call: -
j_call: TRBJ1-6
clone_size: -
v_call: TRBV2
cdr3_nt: TGTGCCAGCACCTATGTCCTACCCCTCCACTTT
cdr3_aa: CASTYVLPLHF

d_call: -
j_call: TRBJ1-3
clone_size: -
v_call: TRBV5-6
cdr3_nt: TGTGCCAGCAGCCGGGGAACAGGGAAAGCAGGAAACACCATATATTTT
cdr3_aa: CASSRGTGKAGNTIYF

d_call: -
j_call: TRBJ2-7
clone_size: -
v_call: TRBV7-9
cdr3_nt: TGTGCCAGCAGCTCACCTTCAGGTAATCTGGCCTACGAGCAGTACTTC
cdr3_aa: CASSSPSGNLAYEQYF

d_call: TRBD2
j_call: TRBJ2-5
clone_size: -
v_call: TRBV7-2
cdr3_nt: TGTGCCAGCAGCCGGCAGAGCGGGGGGCACCAAGAGACCCAGTACTTC
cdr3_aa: CASSRQSGGHQETQYF

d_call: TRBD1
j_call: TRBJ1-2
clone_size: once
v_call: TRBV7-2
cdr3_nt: TGTGCCAGCAGCTTCACACAGGGGAACTATGGCTACACCTTC
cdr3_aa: CASSFTQGNYGYTF

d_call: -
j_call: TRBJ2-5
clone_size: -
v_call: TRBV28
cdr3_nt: TGTGCCAGCAGTTTTGGGCTGGAGACCCAGTACTTC
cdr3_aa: CASSFGLETQYF

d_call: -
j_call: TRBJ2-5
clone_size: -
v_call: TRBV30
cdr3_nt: TGTGCCTGGGTTAGAGGGCAAGGGACCCAGTACTTC
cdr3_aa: CAWVRGQGTQYF

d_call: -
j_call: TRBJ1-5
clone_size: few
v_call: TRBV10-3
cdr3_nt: TGTGCCATCAGTACACAGGGTGAAAGTCAGCCCCAGCATTTT
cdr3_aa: CAISTQGESQPQHF

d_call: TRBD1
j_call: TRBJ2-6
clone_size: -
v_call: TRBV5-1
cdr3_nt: TGCGCCAGCAGCTCGACAGGGTCTGGGGCCAACGTCCTGACTTTC
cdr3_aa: CASSSTGSGANVLTF

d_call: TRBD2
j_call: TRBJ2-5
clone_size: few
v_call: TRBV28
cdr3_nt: TGTGCCAGCAGTTTATTAGCGGGAGATATGAAGACCCAGTACTTC
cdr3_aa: CASSLLAGDMKTQYF

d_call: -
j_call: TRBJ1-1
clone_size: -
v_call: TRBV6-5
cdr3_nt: TGTGCCAGCAGTGTAGAGGATCACACTGAAGCTTTCTTT
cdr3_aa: CASSVEDHTEAFF

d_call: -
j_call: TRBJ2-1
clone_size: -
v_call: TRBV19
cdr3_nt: TGTGCCAGTAGTCCTGGGGACATCTACAATGAGCAGTTCTTC
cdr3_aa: CASSPGDIYNEQFF

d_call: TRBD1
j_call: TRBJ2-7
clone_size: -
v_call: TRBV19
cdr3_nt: TGTGCCAGTAGTAGGGCTGGGGACAGGGCCGAGCAGTACTTC
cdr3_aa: CASSRAGDRAEQYF

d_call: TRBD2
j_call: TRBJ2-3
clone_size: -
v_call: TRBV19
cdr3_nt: TGTGCCAGTAGTCCGCGGACTAGCCTCACAGATACGCAGTATTTT
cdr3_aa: CASSPRTSLTDTQYF

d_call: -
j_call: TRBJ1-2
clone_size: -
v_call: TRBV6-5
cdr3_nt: TGTGCCAGCAGTTACCCCGGGACACCGTATGGCTACACCTTC
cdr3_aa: CASSYPGTPYGYTF

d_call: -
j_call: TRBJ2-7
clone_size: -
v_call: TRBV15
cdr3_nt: TGTGCCACCAGCAGAGATCGTTTGCAGGGTGGGTACGAGCAGTACTTC
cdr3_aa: CATSRDRLQGGYEQYF

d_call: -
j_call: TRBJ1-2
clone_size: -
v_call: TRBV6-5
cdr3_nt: TGTGCCAGCAGTTACCTAGGGGGAAGTGGCTACACCTTC
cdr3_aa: CASSYLGGSGYTF

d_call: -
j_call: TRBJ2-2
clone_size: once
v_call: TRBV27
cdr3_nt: TGTGCCAGCAGTGTCAACAGGGTTGGCACCGGGGAGCTGTTTTTT
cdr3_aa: CASSVNRVGTGELFF

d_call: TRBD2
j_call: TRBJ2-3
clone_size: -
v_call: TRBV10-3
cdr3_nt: TGTGCCATCAGAGTCGGGGGGGACACAGATACGCAGTATTTT
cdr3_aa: CAIRVGGDTDTQYF

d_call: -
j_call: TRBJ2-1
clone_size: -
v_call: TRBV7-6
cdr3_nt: TGTGCCAGCAGACCACGACAGACCTACAATGAGCAGTTCTTC
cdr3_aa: CASRPRQTYNEQFF

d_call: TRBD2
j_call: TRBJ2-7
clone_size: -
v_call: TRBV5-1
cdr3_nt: TGCGCCAGCAGCCCTGGTAGCGGGGGAAGCTCCTACGAGCAGTACTTC
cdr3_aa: CASSPGSGGSSYEQYF

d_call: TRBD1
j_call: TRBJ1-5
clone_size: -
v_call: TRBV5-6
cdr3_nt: TGTGCCAGCAGCTGGGCCGGACAGGGAGGCAATCAGCCCCAGCATTTT
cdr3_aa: CASSWAGQGGNQPQHF

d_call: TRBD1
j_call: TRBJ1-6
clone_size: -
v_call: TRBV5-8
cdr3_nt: TGTGCCAGCAGCCGGGAACGGCAGGGGGATAATTCACCCCTCCACTTT
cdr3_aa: CASSRERQGDNSPLHF

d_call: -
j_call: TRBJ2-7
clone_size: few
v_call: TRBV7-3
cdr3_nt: TGTGCCAGCATGAAGGACGGGAACTCCTACGAGCAGTACTTC
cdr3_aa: CASMKDGNSYEQYF

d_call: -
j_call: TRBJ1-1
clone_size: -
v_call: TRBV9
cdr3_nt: TGTGCCAGCAGCGTAGACCCGATACGGACTGAAGCTTTCTTT
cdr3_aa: CASSVDPIRTEAFF

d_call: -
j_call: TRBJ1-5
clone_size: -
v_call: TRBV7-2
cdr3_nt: TGTGCCAGCAGCTACAGGGGCAATCAGCCCCAGCATTTT
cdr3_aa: CASSYRGNQPQHF